The 30 T cell receptor beta chains below all came from one sample that was sequenced in a study of regulatory T cells in long-lasting Graves disease (dated by TCRdb to the early 2020s). Read against the paper, the sample's time point label means: persistent/refractory GD, antithyroid drugs over 5 years with positive TRAb. For both TCR sequencing and RNA sequencing, RNA was extracted from PBMCs using TRIzol. Receptor libraries were prepared by multiplex PCR. The run used an Illumina HiSeq 4000. CDR3 regions were amplified by Arm-PCR with iRepertoire HTBI primers to construct TCR beta libraries. Clones were called with MiXCR by TCRdb after fastp trimmed the public reads at Q25, and only in-frame beta chains were retained. Each entry is one CDR3 protein sequence, shown with its most common DNA and genes. The sample data list over 350,000 distinct CDR3 sequences, and under 25% of these were observed just once. Together, the top ten hold less than 25% of the sample.

The source was peripheral blood mononuclear cells (PBMCs), collected when the disease was refractory, from a patient treated with antithyroid drugs. These receptor sequences come from a female donor with Graves disease.

This clonotype was counted ten times or more. J is TRBJ2-2 and V is TRBV28; 8 bases align to TRBD2. From germline, CDR1 is MDHEN and CDR2 SYDVKM. V was clipped by 6 bases and J by 5 bases; unmatched bases: 14. The CDR3 has 17 residues. The CDR3 here is CASRSPPGLDWTGELFF. The CDR3 nucleotides read TGTGCCAGCAGAAGTCCCCCGGGACTAGATTGGACCGGGGAGCTGTTTTTT.

Here the CDR3 reads CASNGQGYEQYF. The DNA of the CDR3 is TGTGCCAGCAACGGACAGGGCTACGAGCAGTACTTC. The rearrangement joins TRBV6-1 to TRBJ2-7, with 8 nucleotides matching TRBD1. Germline V gene lookup returns CDR1 MNHNS and CDR2 SASEGT. V was clipped by 7 bases and J by 3 bases; unmatched bases: 2. This CDR3 has 12 residues.

At least ten counts were recorded for this clonotype. CDR3 nucleotide sequence: TGTGCCAGCAGTTTATCCGGGGCTAGCAATCAGCCCCAGCATTTT. The encoded protein is CASSLSGASNQPQHF. V is TRBV27 and J is TRBJ1-5, with D possibly being TRBD1 (5 bases). V shed 0 bases and J shed 0 bases, with 6 bases lying between them. CDR3 length: 15 residues. Germline values: CDR1 MNHEY, CDR2 SMNVEV (reference sequence).

The rearrangement uses TRBV18 and TRBJ2-7, with TRBD2 matching over 9 bases. This CDR3 is built from 14 residues. CDR1 is KGHSH and CDR2 is LQKENI in the germline V gene. The V segment lost 3 bases and the J segment 3 bases; nucleotides outside the gene matches: 3. Written as DNA, the CDR3 is TGTGCCAGCTCACCCGGACTAGCGCACTACGAGCAGTACTTC. This encodes CASSPGLAHYEQYF.

This chain joins TRBV11-3 and TRBJ2-3; TRBD1 agrees at 7 bases. The CDR3 contains 16 residues. J was trimmed by 2 bases and V by 5 bases; bases with no gene match: 10. Germline V lookup: CDR1 SGHNT, CDR2 YENEEA. The CDR3 sequence is CASSNSWGTDTDTQYF. Written as DNA, the CDR3 is TGTGCCAGCAGCAACTCGTGGGGGACAGACACAGATACGCAGTATTTT. The entire variable domain, with the rest obtained from reference TRBV11-3 and TRBJ2-3, is as follows: EAGVVQSPRYKIIEKKQPVAFWCNPISGHNTLYWYLQNLGQGPELLIRYENEEAVDDSQLPKDRFSAERLKGVDSTLKIQPAELGDSAVYLCASSNSWGTDTDTQYFGPGTRLTVL.

V and J are TRBV5-6 and TRBJ2-5; the match to TRBD1 covers 8 bases. Germline V gene lookup returns CDR1 SGHDT and CDR2 YYEEEE. The CDR3 covers 14 residues. V shed 4 bases and J 8 bases; nucleotides not matched to a gene: 10. The CDR3 sequence: CASSRGTGGDTQYF. In DNA, the CDR3 is TGTGCCAGCAGCCGCGGGACAGGTGGAGATACCCAGTACTTC.

There are many counts of this clonotype. This CDR3 is CASSLRVASGANVLTF. CDR3 DNA: TGTGCCAGCAGCCTGAGGGTGGCCTCTGGGGCCAACGTCCTGACTTTC. The gene calls are TRBV28 and TRBJ2-6; D possibly corresponds to TRBD2 (5 bases). Germline loops: CDR1 MDHEN, CDR2 SYDVKM. The CDR3 extends over 16 amino acids. The V end was cut by 6 bases, the J end by 0 bases, with 12 bases between.

With regard to this clonotype: This sequence may be a read error, since a much larger clone differs from it by one base. This chain uses TRBV12-3 or TRBV12-4 with TRBJ1-5; D not certain. The CDR3 covers 12 residues. The CDR3 loop reads CTSTWDNQPQHF. The CDR3 DNA is TGTACCAGCACCTGGGACAATCAGCCCCAGCATTTT.

This clonotype was counted at least ten times. This rearrangement joins TRBV6-1 to TRBJ2-7, with TRBD2 matching 8 bases. V was clipped by 3 bases and J by 0 bases; unmatched bases: 4. The V gene's germline CDR1 is MNHNS and CDR2 SASEGT. The length of the CDR3 is 15 residues. In DNA form, the CDR3 reads TGTGCCAGCAGTGATATGAGCGGGAGCTCCTACGAGCAGTACTTC. It encodes CASSDMSGSSYEQYF.

This clonotype was observed a few times. The chain links TRBV6-2 or TRBV6-3 to TRBJ1-4, with D unresolved. CDR3 length: 14 residues. Germline assignment: CDR1 MNHEY and CDR2 SVGEGT. The V and J ends lost 8 bases and 7 bases respectively, with 17 bases between them. The CDR3 loop reads CASAFGEAGEKLFF. CDR3 coding DNA: TGTGCCAGCGCTTTCGGGGAGGCGGGTGAAAAACTGTTTTTT.

The chain couples TRBV5-6 to TRBJ2-7; no clear D gene. The CDR3 covers 13 residues. CDR1 is SGHDT, CDR2 YYEEEE, per germline. V was trimmed by 0 bases and J by 9 bases, leaving 13 bases between them. The CDR3 here is CASSLAYGPSQYF. The DNA for the CDR3 is TGTGCCAGCAGCTTGGCTTATGGGCCCTCGCAGTACTTC.

The chain is built from TRBV20-1 and TRBJ2-7, with 7 nucleotides matching TRBD1. Germline lookup yields CDR1 DFQATT and CDR2 SNEGSKA (reference sequence). This CDR3 has 13 amino acids. V trimming: 3 bases; J trimming: 4 bases; junction bases outside the gene matches: 6. The CDR3 DNA reads TGCAGTGCTAGTCGGACAGGTTCATACGAGCAGTACTTC. It specifies CSASRTGSYEQYF.

CDR3 DNA: TGTGCCTGGAAATCCGGGACAGGGGTCGGCTACACCTTC. The encoded protein is CAWKSGTGVGYTF. The chain is built from TRBV30 and TRBJ1-2; 10 positions match TRBD1. Germline CDR1 reads GTSNPN; CDR2 reads SVGIG (reference sequence). V lost 4 bases and J lost 8; bases outside the gene matches: 7. The CDR3 is 13 residues long.

This clonotype was recorded at least ten times. The chain links TRBV30 to TRBJ1-1; D gene ambiguous. The CDR3 spans 13 residues. With 3 bases removed from V and 4 bases from J, the gap between germline ends came to 12 bases. The germline CDR1 and CDR2 sequences are GTSNPN and SVGIG (reference sequence). The CDR3 sequence is CAWRVTRGTEAFF. The CDR3 DNA reads as TGTGCCTGGAGAGTAACACGTGGCACTGAAGCTTTCTTT.

The chain recombines TRBV5-1 with TRBJ2-5, with unresolved D. The germline V gene encodes CDR1 SGHRS and CDR2 YFSETQ. The CDR3 spans 13 residues. Trimming removed 4 bases at V and 2 bases at J, with 9 bases between. The DNA for the CDR3 is TGCGCCAGCAGCCTCCATACACAAGAGACCCAGTACTTC. Its translation: CASSLHTQETQYF.

Points on this clonotype: A far larger clone is one base from this, pointing to a likely read error. The J gene is TRBJ2-7, the V gene TRBV27; 7 bases agree with TRBD2. The CDR3 covers 14 residues. The trim removed 6 bases at V and 4 bases at J, leaving 9 bases unmatched. The germline V gene has CDR1 MNHEY and CDR2 SMNVEV (reference sequence). In DNA form, the CDR3 reads TGTGCCAGCAGCTTTACGGGGGGAGTTTACGAGCAGTACTTC. Translating it yields CASSFTGGVYEQYF.

There are many counts of this clonotype. The V and J genes are TRBV30 and TRBJ2-5, with 7 bases lining up with TRBD2. This CDR3 region has 13 residues. V gave up 5 bases and J gave up 0 bases; unmatched junction bases: 3. The germline V gene encodes CDR1 GTSNPN and CDR2 SVGIG (reference sequence). The CDR3 nucleotides read TGTGCCTGGGGGAGCGGGAACCAAGAGACCCAGTACTTC. Its translation: CAWGSGNQETQYF.

V is TRBV29-1 and J is TRBJ1-4; TRBD1 aligns across 9 bases. Per germline, CDR1 SQVTM and CDR2 ANQGSEA. CDR3 length: 18 residues. Trimming at V came to 6 bases and at J to 1 base, leaving 15 bases not matched to a gene. CDR3 nucleotides: TGCAGCGTAAAAAGCCCGGGACAGGGAAGAGGAACTAATGAAAAACTGTTTTTT. Residues: CSVKSPGQGRGTNEKLFF.

The CDR3 DNA reads TGTGCCAGCAGCACTCCCCGCGAGGGGTTCGACAATGAGCAGTTCTTC. It is translated as CASSTPREGFDNEQFF. The J gene is TRBJ2-1, the V gene TRBV9; D tentatively reads TRBD1 or TRBD2 (5 bases each). The CDR3 extends over 16 amino acids. Germline V gene sequence: CDR1 SGDLS, CDR2 YYNGEE. Deletions cut 4 bases from V and 5 bases from J, with 19 bases between.

This clonotype showed up just a few times. The chain uses TRBV5-6 and TRBJ2-7; D is perhaps TRBD1 or TRBD2 (5 bases each). In germline, CDR1 is SGHDT, CDR2 YYEEEE. The CDR3 loop spans 15 amino acids. The V end was cut by 4 bases, the J end by 2 bases, with 16 bases between. Written as DNA, the CDR3 is TGTGCCAGCAGCGCTGCTTGGGGGAACACCTACGAGCAGTACTTC. It is translated as CASSAAWGNTYEQYF.

This clonotype was found a few times. The chain couples TRBV15 to TRBJ1-1; D remains unclear. Trimming took off 3 bases at V and 2 bases at J, with 19 bases between the two ends. Germline CDR1 LNHNV, CDR2 YYDKDF (reference sequence). The CDR3 covers 17 residues. The CDR3 reads CATSRGPARAGNTEAFF. Here the CDR3 DNA reads TGTGCCACCAGCAGGGGCCCCGCAAGGGCGGGAAACACTGAAGCTTTCTTT.

On this clonotype itself: A much more abundant neighbour one base away suggests this may be a read error. The rearrangement joins TRBV12-3 or TRBV12-4 to TRBJ2-2; the D gene is possibly TRBD1 (6 bases). The CDR3 has 15 amino acids. CDR3 sequence reads: CASSYRVENTGEMFF. CDR3 bases: TGTGCCAGCAGTTACAGGGTGGAGAACACCGGGGAGATGTTTTTT.

In its sample, this clonotype was seen a few times. This sequence joins TRBV10-3 and TRBJ1-2, with 8 bases lining up with TRBD1. The CDR3 spans 13 residues. V was pared by 7 bases and J by 2 bases, with 3 bases of the junction left unmatched. Germline V CDR1 and CDR2: ENHRY, SYGVKD. This chain's CDR3 is CAIKDRGNYGYTF. DNA for the CDR3: TGTGCCATCAAAGACAGGGGAAACTATGGCTACACCTTC.

The chain is built from TRBV28 and TRBJ2-2; D is unresolved. Germline CDR1 and CDR2: MDHEN and SYDVKM. V was trimmed by 7 bases and J by 1 base, leaving 7 bases between them. The length of the CDR3 is 13 residues. CDR3 sequence (DNA): TGTGCCAGCAATAATGGGAACACCGGGGAGCTGTTTTTT. Its translation is CASNNGNTGELFF.

This rearrangement joins TRBV7-2 to TRBJ2-3, with D perhaps TRBD1 (5 bases). V lost 7 bases to trimming and J lost 1 base, with 12 bases between them. The germline V gene encodes CDR1 SGHTA and CDR2 FQGNSA. The CDR3 runs 14 residues. The CDR3 spells CASKNRPGTDTQYF. CDR3 bases: TGTGCCAGCAAGAACAGGCCCGGCACAGATACGCAGTATTTT.

CDR3: CASQDRNNEQFF. In DNA, the CDR3 is TGTGCCAGCCAGGACAGAAACAATGAGCAGTTCTTC. The chain combines TRBV7-9 with TRBJ2-1; a possible D gene is TRBD1 (6 bases). Trimming removed 8 bases from V and 5 bases from J, with 10 bases in between. Germline CDR1 is SEHNR and CDR2 is FQNEAQ (reference sequence). The CDR3 totals 12 residues.

As concerns this clonotype: One end of the junction fails to match germline, which may point to a read error. The chain is built from TRBV7-2 and TRBJ1-2, with D possibly matching TRBD1 (6 bases). The CDR3 totals 16 residues. CDR1 is SGHTA, CDR2 FQGNSA, per germline. CDR3 bases: TGCGCCAGCAGCCCCCAAAAGGGGGTAAAGAACTATGGCTACACCTTC. Translated, it gives CASSPQKGVKNYGYTF.

The sample holds many counts of this clonotype. This chain joins TRBV3-1 and TRBJ1-2, with 10 bases fitting TRBD1. Losses at the gene ends were 4 bases for V and 6 bases for J; bases not matched to a gene: 8. This CDR3 is built from 15 residues. The germline V gene encodes CDR1 LGHDT and CDR2 YNNKEL (reference sequence). CDR3 nucleotides: TGTGCCAGCAGCCCGACGGACAGGGGGACCCATGGCTACACCTTC. As protein: CASSPTDRGTHGYTF.

This clonotype was counted at least ten times. The V gene is TRBV7-8, the J gene TRBJ1-2, with a tentative D call TRBD1 (5 bases). The CDR3 spans 14 residues. CDR1 is SGHVS and CDR2 is FQNEAQ in the germline V gene. The CDR3 region has the DNA TGTGTGACGGACGGGGCTGCGTCCACAGATGGCTACACCTTC. Translation gives CVTDGAASTDGYTF. The full variable domain, rest sourced from reference TRBV7-8 and TRBJ1-2, is GAGVSQSPRYKVAKRGQDVALRCDPISGHVSLFWYQQALGQGPEFLTYFQNEAQLDKSGLPSDRFFAERPEGSVSTLKIQRTQQEDSAVYLCVTDGAASTDGYTFGSGTRLTVV.

About this clonotype itself: A read error may produce the germline difference seen at one junction end. The chain employs TRBV6-5 and TRBJ1-1; possibly TRBD1 for D (5 bases). This CDR3 has 14 residues. CDR1 MNHEY and CDR2 SVGAGI come from the germline V gene. The CDR3 nucleotides read TGTGTCAGCAGTTACCGACAGCTGAACACTGAAGCTTTCTTT. Protein: CVSSYRQLNTEAFF.